The 12 T cell receptor beta chains listed next were all sequenced from one sample in a study of naive and memory T cell subsets. Both TRBC1 and TRBC2 were covered by a beta constant-region primer of two equimolar oligonucleotides. TCRdb reanalysed the UMI-ligation and nested PCR reads using MiXCR and keeps one entry per CDR3 protein. The table includes around 160,000 distinct CDR3 sequences, about 18% detected once. Sequencing was performed on naive CD4+ T cells from blood. Receptors were obtained from a human donor in good health.

This clonotype was detected only a few times. The genes are TRBV30 and TRBJ2-7; 9 positions agree with TRBD1. Germline V gives CDR1 GTSNPN, CDR2 SVGIG (reference sequence). This CDR3 spans 14 amino acids. The trim removed 3 bases at V and 11 bases at J, leaving 14 bases unmatched. CDR3 sequence (DNA): TGTGCCTGGAGCGGGACAGGGTGGACCAAAGCGGAGTACTTC. Its protein product is CAWSGTGWTKAEYF.

The J gene is TRBJ2-6, the V gene TRBV20-1; weak D call: TRBD2 (5 bases). V was pared by 6 bases and J by 4 bases, with 19 bases between. The V gene's germline CDR1 is DFQATT and CDR2 SNEGSKA (reference sequence). This CDR3 region has 16 residues. The CDR3 DNA reads as TGCAGTGCGGCCCAGGACTCACTGGGAGGGGCCAACGTCCTGACTTTC. Its translation: CSAAQDSLGGANVLTF.

The chain uses TRBV10-3 and TRBJ2-3; TRBD2 agrees at 8 bases. V shed 5 bases and J 6 bases; nucleotides not matched to a gene: 7. CDR3 length: 14 residues. Germline lookup yields CDR1 ENHRY and CDR2 SYGVKD. The CDR3 sequence: CAISREGRIDTQYF. In DNA form, the CDR3 reads TGTGCCATCAGTCGGGAGGGCCGTATTGATACGCAGTATTTT.

The V and J genes are TRBV6-5 and TRBJ2-3, with 10 bases identical to TRBD2. V lost 4 bases, J lost 3 bases, and 4 bases stayed unmatched. The CDR3 loop spans 15 amino acids. CDR1 is MNHEY, CDR2 SVGAGI, per germline. CDR3 DNA: TGTGCCAGCAGTTCCGGACTAGCGGCTACAGATACGCAGTATTTT. Its translation is CASSSGLAATDTQYF.

Only a few counts were recorded for this clonotype. V and J are TRBV19 and TRBJ2-7, with 7 bases fitting TRBD2. Per the germline V gene, CDR1 is LNHDA and CDR2 is SQIVND (reference sequence). The CDR3 has 14 amino acids. The ends lost 5 bases at V and 6 bases at J; junction bases unmatched: 10. CDR3 in amino acids: CASSLPGLFGEQYF. The CDR3 DNA reads TGTGCCAGTAGTTTACCGGGACTATTCGGCGAGCAGTACTTC.

The V call is TRBV6-1, the J call TRBJ1-2; D is possibly TRBD1 (6 bases). V was clipped by 2 bases and J by 4 bases, with 14 bases between them. This CDR3 spans 15 amino acids. Germline values: CDR1 MNHNS, CDR2 SASEGT. The CDR3 loop is CASSELGGLGYGYTF. CDR3 nucleotide sequence: TGTGCCAGCAGTGAATTGGGGGGGCTTGGCTATGGCTACACCTTC.

In this sample, this clonotype turned up many times. The chain links TRBV4-3 to TRBJ2-4; no firm D call. The V gene's germline CDR1 is LGHNA and CDR2 YSLEER. V lost 3 bases and J 1 base, leaving 16 bases between the germline ends. The CDR3 extends over 17 amino acids. Here the CDR3 reads CASSQNSGLRAKNIQYF. DNA for the CDR3: TGCGCCAGCAGCCAGAACTCCGGTTTGAGGGCCAAAAACATTCAGTACTTC.

This clonotype appeared a few times. V and J are TRBV7-2 and TRBJ1-3; no reliable D call. The germline V gene has CDR1 SGHTA and CDR2 FQGNSA. This CDR3 has 17 residues. V lost 2 bases, J lost 0 bases, and 14 bases lay in between. The CDR3 protein is CASSLNGADRSGNTIYF. The CDR3 DNA reads TGTGCCAGCAGCTTAAACGGAGCAGACCGCTCTGGAAACACCATATATTTT.

This clonotype was counted ten times or more. J is TRBJ2-3 and V is TRBV15; a weak D match, TRBD2 (5 bases). This CDR3 has 16 amino acids. Per the germline V gene, CDR1 is LNHNV and CDR2 is YYDKDF (reference sequence). Between the trimmed V and J ends, which lost 4 bases and 0 bases, there was a span of 14 bases. CDR3 bases: TGTGCCACCAGCATCAGGAGGTCAGCAAGCACAGATACGCAGTATTTT. It yields the protein CATSIRRSASTDTQYF.

A few counts support this clonotype. The chain couples TRBV7-6 to TRBJ1-5; weak D call: TRBD1 (5 bases). Germline loops: CDR1 SGHVS, CDR2 FNYEAQ. There are 16 residues in the CDR3. Trimming pared 1 base from V and 6 bases from J, leaving 16 bases between. CDR3 in DNA: TGTGCCAGCAGCTTAGAAGACGGGGGTTGGAGTCAGCCCCAGCATTTT. It encodes CASSLEDGGWSQPQHF.

This rearrangement joins TRBV3-1 to TRBJ2-3; 10 bases are a match to TRBD2. Germline CDR1 reads LGHDT; CDR2 reads YNNKEL (reference sequence). The CDR3 is made up of 17 amino acids. Trimming removed 1 base from V and 2 bases from J; junction bases left unmatched: 6. CDR3 amino acids: CASSQGGLAGDTDTQYF. CDR3 bases: TGTGCCAGCAGCCAAGGAGGTCTAGCGGGAGACACAGATACGCAGTATTTT.

In this sample, this clonotype turned up a few times. This sequence joins TRBV19 and TRBJ2-7; 11 nucleotides match TRBD1. This CDR3 is built from 15 residues. CDR1 is LNHDA and CDR2 is SQIVND in the germline V gene (reference sequence). The V gene end was trimmed by 5 bases and the J gene end by 5 bases; junction bases not matched to a gene: 8. DNA for the CDR3: TGTGCCAGTAGTGGTACGGGACAGGGGGAACACGAGCAGTACTTC. It translates to CASSGTGQGEHEQYF.